This T cell receptor (beta chain) was captured by sequencing in a study of blood T cell repertoires in COVID-19. Background on the study: Whether acute or convalescent, the COVID-19 samples came from the United States, Italy and Spain. PBMCs, B-cell-depleted T cells, or T cells were the source of the cDNA or gDNA that made up the material.

In the authors' workflow: By means of reference gene primer amplification, nucleated cell counts were estimated. The method was immunoSEQ multiplex PCR; TCRdb's version includes in-frame clones alone and lacks a portion of them. V and J calls plus clone size are reproduced from that table; the DNA served to infer D and trimming. The sample has roughly 150,000 clones, 85% seen once; the top ten hold under 6%. Input material: peripheral blood. This TCR came from a woman in her fifties or sixties with COVID-19, enrolled during active disease.

CDR3 sequence reads: CASSYSDRNNEQFF. The CDR3 coding sequence is TGTGCCAGCAGTTACTCGGACAGGAACAATGAGCAGTTCTTC. The chain couples TRBV6-6 to TRBJ2-1, with 7 bases aligning to TRBD1. V shed 0 bases and J 5 bases; nucleotides not matched to a gene: 1. The length of the CDR3 is 14 residues. The germline V gene has CDR1 MNHNY and CDR2 SVGAGI (reference sequence).